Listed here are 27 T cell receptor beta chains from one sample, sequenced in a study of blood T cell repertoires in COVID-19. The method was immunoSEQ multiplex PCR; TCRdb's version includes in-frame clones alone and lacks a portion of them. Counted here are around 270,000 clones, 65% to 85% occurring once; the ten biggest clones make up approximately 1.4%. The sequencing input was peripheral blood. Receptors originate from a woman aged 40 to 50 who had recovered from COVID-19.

In DNA, the CDR3 is TGTGCCAGCAGTCCCCGGGGTCTTGTTGAAAAACTGTTTTTT. This gives the protein CASSPRGLVEKLFF. J is TRBJ1-4 and V is TRBV28; D call uncertain. V lost 5 bases and J 7 bases, leaving 14 bases between the germline ends. Germline CDR1 MDHEN, CDR2 SYDVKM. This CDR3 has 14 amino acids.

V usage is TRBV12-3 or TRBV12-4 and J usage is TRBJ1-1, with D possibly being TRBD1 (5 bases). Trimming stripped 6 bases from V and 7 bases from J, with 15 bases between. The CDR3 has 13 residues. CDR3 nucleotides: TGTGCCAGCAGCCCTCCTTGGGGGGGTGAAGCTTTCTTT. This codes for CASSPPWGGEAFF.

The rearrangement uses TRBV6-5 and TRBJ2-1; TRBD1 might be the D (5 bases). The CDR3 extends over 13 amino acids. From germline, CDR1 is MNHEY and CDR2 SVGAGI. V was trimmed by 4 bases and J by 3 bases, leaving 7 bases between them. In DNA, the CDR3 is TGTGCCAGCAGTTTAGACAGCTACAATGAGCAGTTCTTC. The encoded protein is CASSLDSYNEQFF.

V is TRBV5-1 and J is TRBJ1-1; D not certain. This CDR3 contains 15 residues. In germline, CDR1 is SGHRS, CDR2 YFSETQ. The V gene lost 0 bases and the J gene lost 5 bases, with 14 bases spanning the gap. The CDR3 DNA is TGCGCCAGCAGCTTGGGAGGGCCAACGGGGACTGAAGCTTTCTTT. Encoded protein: CASSLGGPTGTEAFF.

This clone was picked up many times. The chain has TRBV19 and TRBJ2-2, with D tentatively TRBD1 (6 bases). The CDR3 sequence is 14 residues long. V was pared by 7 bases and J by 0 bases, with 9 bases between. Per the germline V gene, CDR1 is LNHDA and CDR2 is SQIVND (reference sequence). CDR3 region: CASKQGTNTGELFF. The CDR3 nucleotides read TGTGCCAGTAAACAGGGAACGAACACCGGGGAGCTGTTTTTT.

CDR3 sequence: CASSLSALNLRLHEQYF. Here the CDR3 DNA reads TGTGCCAGCAGTTTATCAGCCCTAAACCTCAGGCTCCACGAGCAGTACTTC. J is TRBJ2-7 and V is TRBV28; D remains unclear. Germline values: CDR1 MDHEN, CDR2 SYDVKM. V was cut by 1 base and J by 5 bases, with 21 bases left in between. CDR3 size: 17 residues. The variable domain in full, with the rest retrieved from reference TRBV28 and TRBJ2-7, is DVKVTQSSRYLVKRTGEKVFLECVQDMDHENMFWYRQDPGLGLRLIYFSYDVKMKEKGDIPEGYSVSREKKERFSLILESASTNQTSMYLCASSLSALNLRLHEQYFGPGTRLTVT.

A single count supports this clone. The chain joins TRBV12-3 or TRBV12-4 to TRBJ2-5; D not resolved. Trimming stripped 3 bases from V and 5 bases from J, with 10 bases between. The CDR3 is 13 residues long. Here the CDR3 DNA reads TGTGCCAGCAGTTTTTTGGGCGCGGAGACCCAGTACTTC. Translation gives CASSFLGAETQYF.

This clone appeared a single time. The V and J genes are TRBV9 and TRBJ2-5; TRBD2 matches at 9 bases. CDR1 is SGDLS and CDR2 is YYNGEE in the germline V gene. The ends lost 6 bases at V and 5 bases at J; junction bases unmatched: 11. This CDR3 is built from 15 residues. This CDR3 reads CASTKGGLAHETQYF. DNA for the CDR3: TGTGCCAGCACCAAAGGGGGACTAGCACATGAGACCCAGTACTTC.

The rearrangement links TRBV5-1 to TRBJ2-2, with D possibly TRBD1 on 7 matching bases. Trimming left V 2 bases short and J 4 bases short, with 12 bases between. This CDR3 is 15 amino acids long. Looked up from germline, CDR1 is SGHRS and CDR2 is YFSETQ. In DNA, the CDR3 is TGCGCCAGCAGCTTAAGACAGGGAGGCACCGGGGAGCTGTTTTTT. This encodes CASSLRQGGTGELFF.

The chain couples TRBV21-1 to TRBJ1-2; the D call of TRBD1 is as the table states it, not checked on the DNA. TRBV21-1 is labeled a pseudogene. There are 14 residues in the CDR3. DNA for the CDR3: TGTGCCAGCAGCACAAAGGACATTTCCCATGGCTACACCTTC. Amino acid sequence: CASSTKDISHGYTF.

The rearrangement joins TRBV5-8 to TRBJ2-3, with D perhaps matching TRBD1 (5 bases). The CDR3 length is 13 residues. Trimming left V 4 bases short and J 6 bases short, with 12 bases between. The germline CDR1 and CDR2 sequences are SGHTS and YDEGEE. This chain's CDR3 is CASSLRRVDTQYF. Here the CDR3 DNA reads TGTGCCAGCAGCCTGCGCAGGGTTGATACGCAGTATTTT.

This chain's CDR3 is CASSPQTGAAGELFF. CDR3 bases: TGTGCCAGTAGTCCCCAGACAGGGGCCGCCGGGGAGCTGTTTTTT. The chain uses TRBV19 and TRBJ2-2; 8 bases map to TRBD1. Germline CDR1 and CDR2: LNHDA and SQIVND (reference sequence). This CDR3 has 15 amino acids. With V trimmed by 5 bases and J by 6 bases, 8 bases remained unmatched.

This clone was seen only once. CDR3 loop: CASSLGPRDEKLFF. The CDR3 DNA sequence: TGTGCCAGCAGCTTGGGACCGAGGGATGAAAAACTGTTTTTT. V gene TRBV5-6 combines with J gene TRBJ1-4, with unresolved D. Germline V gives CDR1 SGHDT, CDR2 YYEEEE. The V end lost 0 bases, the J end lost 6 bases, and 9 bases lay between the germline ends. The CDR3 has 14 amino acids. Filled out from reference TRBV5-6 and TRBJ1-4, the complete variable domain reads DAGVTQSPTHLIKTRGQQVTLRCSPKSGHDTVSWYQQALGQGPQFIFQYYEEEERQRGNFPDRFSGHQFPNYSSELNVNALLLGDSALYLCASSLGPRDEKLFFGSGTQLSVL.

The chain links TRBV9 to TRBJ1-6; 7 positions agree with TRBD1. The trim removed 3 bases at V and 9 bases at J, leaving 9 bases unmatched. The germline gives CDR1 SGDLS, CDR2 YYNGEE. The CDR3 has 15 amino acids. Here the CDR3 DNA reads TGTGCCAGCAGCGCGCAACGACAGGGTGGTTCACCCCTCCACTTT. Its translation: CASSAQRQGGSPLHF.

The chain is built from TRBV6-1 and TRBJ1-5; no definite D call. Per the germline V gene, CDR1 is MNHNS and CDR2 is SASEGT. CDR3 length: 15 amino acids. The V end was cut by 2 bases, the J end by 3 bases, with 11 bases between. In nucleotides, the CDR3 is TGTGCCAGCAGTGAATTTGAACTGTCCAATCAGCCCCAGCATTTT. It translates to CASSEFELSNQPQHF.

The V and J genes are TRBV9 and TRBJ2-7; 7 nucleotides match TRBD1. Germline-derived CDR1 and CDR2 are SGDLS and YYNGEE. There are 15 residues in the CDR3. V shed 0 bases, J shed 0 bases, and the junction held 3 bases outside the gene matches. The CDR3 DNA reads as TGTGCCAGCAGCGTAGAACAGGGGAGCTCCTACGAGCAGTACTTC. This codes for CASSVEQGSSYEQYF.

CDR3 in DNA: TGTGCCAGCGTAGGGGGAGATGGAAACACCATATATTTT. Translating gives CASVGGDGNTIYF. This chain uses TRBV28 with TRBJ1-3; D perhaps matches TRBD1 (6 bases). V was cut by 8 bases and J by 3 bases, with 11 bases left in between. The CDR3 sequence is 13 residues long. Germline loops: CDR1 MDHEN, CDR2 SYDVKM.

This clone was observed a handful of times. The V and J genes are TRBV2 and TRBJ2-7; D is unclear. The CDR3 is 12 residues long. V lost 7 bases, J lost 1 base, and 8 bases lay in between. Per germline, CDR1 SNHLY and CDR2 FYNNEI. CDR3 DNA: TGTGCCAGCATAACAGCTTCCTACGAGCAGTACTTC. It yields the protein CASITASYEQYF.

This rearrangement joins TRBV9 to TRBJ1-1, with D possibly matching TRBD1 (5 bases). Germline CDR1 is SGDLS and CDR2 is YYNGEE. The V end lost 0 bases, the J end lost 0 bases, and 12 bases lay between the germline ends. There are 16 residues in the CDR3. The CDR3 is CASSVGGPGMNTEAFF. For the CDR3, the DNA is TGTGCCAGCAGCGTAGGGGGTCCAGGGATGAACACTGAAGCTTTCTTT. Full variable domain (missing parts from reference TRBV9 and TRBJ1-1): DSGVTQTPKHLITATGQRVTLRCSPRSGDLSVYWYQQSLDQGLQFLIQYYNGEERAKGNILERFSAQQFPDLHSELNLSSLELGDSALYFCASSVGGPGMNTEAFFGQGTRLTVV.

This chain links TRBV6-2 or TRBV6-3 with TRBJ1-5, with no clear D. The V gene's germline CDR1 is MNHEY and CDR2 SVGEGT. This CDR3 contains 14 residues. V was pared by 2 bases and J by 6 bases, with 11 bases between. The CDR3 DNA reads TGTGCCAGCAGTTACGCAACACTAGGTCAGCCCCAGCATTTT. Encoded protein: CASSYATLGQPQHF.

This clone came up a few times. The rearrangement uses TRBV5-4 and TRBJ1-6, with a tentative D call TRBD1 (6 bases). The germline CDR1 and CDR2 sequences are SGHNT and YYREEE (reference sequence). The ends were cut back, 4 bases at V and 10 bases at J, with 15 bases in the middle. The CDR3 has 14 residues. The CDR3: CASSTGRDSSPLHF. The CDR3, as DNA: TGTGCCAGCAGCACAGGGAGGGACTCATCACCCCTCCACTTT.

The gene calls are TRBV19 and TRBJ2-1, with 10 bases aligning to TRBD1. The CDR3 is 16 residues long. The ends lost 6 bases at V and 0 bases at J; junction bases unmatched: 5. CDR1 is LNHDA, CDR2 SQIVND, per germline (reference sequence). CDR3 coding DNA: TGTGCCAGTAGACCGACAGGGGGCGTCTCCTACAATGAGCAGTTCTTC. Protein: CASRPTGGVSYNEQFF.

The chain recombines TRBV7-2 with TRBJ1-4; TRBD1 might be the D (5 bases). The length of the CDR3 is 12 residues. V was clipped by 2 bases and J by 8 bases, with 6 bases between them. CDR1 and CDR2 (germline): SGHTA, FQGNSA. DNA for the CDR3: TGTGCCAGCAGCTTACAGGGCGAAAAACTGTTTTTT. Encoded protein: CASSLQGEKLFF.

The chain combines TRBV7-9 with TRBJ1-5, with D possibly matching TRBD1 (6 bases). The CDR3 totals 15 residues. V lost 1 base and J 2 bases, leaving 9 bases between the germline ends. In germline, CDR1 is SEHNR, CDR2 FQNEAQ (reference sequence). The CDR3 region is CASSLDRVGNQPQHF. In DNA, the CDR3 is TGTGCCAGCAGCTTAGACAGGGTTGGCAATCAGCCCCAGCATTTT. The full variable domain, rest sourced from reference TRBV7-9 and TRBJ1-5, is DTGVSQNPRHKITKRGQNVTFRCDPISEHNRLYWYRQTLGQGPEFLTYFQNEAQLEKSRLLSDRFSAERPKGSFSTLEIQRTEQGDSAMYLCASSLDRVGNQPQHFGDGTRLSIL.

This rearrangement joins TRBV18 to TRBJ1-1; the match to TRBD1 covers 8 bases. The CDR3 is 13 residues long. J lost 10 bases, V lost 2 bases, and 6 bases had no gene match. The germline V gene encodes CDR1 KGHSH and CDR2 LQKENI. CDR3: CASSPGQGFRAFF. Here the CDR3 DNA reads TGTGCCAGCTCACCAGGACAGGGTTTTCGAGCTTTCTTT.

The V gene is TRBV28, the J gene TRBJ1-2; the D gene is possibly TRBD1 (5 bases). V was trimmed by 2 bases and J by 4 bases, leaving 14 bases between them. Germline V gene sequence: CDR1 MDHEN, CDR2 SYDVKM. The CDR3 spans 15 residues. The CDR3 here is CASSLLSAGGYGYTF. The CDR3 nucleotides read TGTGCCAGCAGTTTACTTAGCGCGGGGGGCTATGGCTACACCTTC.

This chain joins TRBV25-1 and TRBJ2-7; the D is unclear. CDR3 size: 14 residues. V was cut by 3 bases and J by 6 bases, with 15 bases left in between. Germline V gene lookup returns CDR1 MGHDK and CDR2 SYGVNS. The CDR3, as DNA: TGTGCCAGCAGTGACTATAACGGTAGAGGCGAGCAGTACTTC. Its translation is CASSDYNGRGEQYF.